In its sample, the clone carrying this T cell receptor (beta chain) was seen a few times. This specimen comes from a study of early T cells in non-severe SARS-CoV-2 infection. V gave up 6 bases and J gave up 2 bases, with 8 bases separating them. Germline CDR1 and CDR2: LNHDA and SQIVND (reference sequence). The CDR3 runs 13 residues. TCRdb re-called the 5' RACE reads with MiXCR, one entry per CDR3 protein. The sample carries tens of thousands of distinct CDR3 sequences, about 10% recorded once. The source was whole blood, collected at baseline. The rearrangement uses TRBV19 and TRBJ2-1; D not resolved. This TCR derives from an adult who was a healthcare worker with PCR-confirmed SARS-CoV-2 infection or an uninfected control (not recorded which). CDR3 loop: CASSPSAYNEQFF. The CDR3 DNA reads TGTGCCAGTAGCCCCTCGGCCTACAATGAGCAGTTCTTC.